A selection of T cell receptor beta chains follows, all from one sample in a study of monozygotic twins with inflammatory bowel disease. Using the 5' RACE reads, TCRdb records one entry per CDR3 protein without DNA. In total, the table holds about 160,000 distinct CDR3 sequences. The sequenced sample was blood. All receptors derive from a human donor with ulcerative colitis or Crohn's disease, or a healthy co-twin of an affected twin (not recorded which). CDR3s include the opening cysteine and the closing phenylalanine or tryptophan.

j_call v_call cdr3_aa
TRBJ2-3 TRBV20-1 CSATVQGATDTQYF
TRBJ1-5 TRBV20-1 CSARGHGNQPQHF
TRBJ2-2 TRBV7-2 CASSLGGSGELFF
TRBJ1-1 TRBV28 CASSLRAQGVAFF
TRBJ2-1 TRBV18 CASSRGTSGSSYNEQFF
TRBJ2-7 TRBV20-1 CSASSGRPYEQYF
TRBJ1-6 TRBV5-1 CASSLKGPGQFNSPLHF
TRBJ2-1 TRBV12-3/TRBV12-4 CASSSQTTSLLYNEQFF
TRBJ2-5 TRBV6-5 CASSHRPGTSGGAETQYF
TRBJ2-7 TRBV11-1 CASSLPPGQSYLSYEQYF
TRBJ2-1 TRBV7-2 CASSFRPPGQDYNEQFF
TRBJ1-1 TRBV7-9 CASSSKNGQEAFF
TRBJ2-1 TRBV28 CASSLVNRGEQFF
TRBJ2-1 TRBV4-3 CASSQDARQGYNEQFF
TRBJ2-3 TRBV7-8 CASSSPRDYSTDTQYF
TRBJ1-5 TRBV20-1 CSARPHSGQGSNQPQHF
TRBJ1-5 TRBV5-5 CASSKGGADQPQHF
TRBJ2-1 TRBV9 CASSVAVQGSEQFF
TRBJ2-4 TRBV12-3/TRBV12-4 CASSTGTGVSIQYF
TRBJ2-1 TRBV5-1 CASSSMDRANNEQFF
TRBJ2-1 TRBV7-6 CASSLARTSGHEQFF
TRBJ2-7 TRBV7-9 CASSADSRGPPYEQYF
TRBJ1-2 TRBV25-1 CASRGDRGEVYGYTF
TRBJ2-6 TRBV19 CASRPTGIDSLGANVLTF
TRBJ2-2 TRBV5-1 CASSPGQANTGELFF
TRBJ2-2 TRBV20-1 CSATSGRALDTGELFF